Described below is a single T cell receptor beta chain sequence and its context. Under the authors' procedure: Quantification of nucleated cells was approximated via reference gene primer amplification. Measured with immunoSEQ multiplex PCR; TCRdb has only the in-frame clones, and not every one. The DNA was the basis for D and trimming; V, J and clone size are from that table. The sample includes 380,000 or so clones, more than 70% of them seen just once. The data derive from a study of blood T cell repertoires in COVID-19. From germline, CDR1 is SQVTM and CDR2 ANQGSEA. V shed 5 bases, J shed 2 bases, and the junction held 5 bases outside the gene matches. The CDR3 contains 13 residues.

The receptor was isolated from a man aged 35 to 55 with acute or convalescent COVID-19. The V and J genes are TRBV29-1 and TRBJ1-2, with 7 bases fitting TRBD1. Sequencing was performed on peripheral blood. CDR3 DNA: TGCAGCGTTACGACAGGGCTCAACTATGGCTACACCTTC. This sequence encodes CSVTTGLNYGYTF. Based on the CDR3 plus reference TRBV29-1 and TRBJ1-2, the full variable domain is SAVISQKPSRDICQRGTSLTIQCQVDSQVTMMFWYRQQPGQSLTLIATANQGSEATYESGFVIDKFPISRPNLTFSTLTVSNMSPEDSSIYLCSVTTGLNYGYTFGSGTRLTVV.